Listed below are T cell receptor beta chains from one sample, sequenced in a study of beta chain features in type 1 diabetes. The protocol was immunoSEQ multiplex PCR, while the TCRdb copy is restricted to in-frame clones and leaves out a portion. The table lists around 200,000 clones, approximately 13% of them singletons, with 0.62% in the top ten. Sequencing used central memory CD4+ T cells from blood. These receptor sequences come from a young woman in good health. Both conserved end residues are part of each CDR3. A D gene is named only where the DNA matches it firmly. Expanded clones get a size class; other rows say once, few or many, or leave the size out.

TRBV18,.,TRBJ1-5,.,TGTGCCAGCTCGCCGGACAGTAATAGCAATCAGCCCCAGCATTTT,CASSPDSNSNQPQHF
TRBV18,TRBD1,TRBJ1-2,few,TGTGCCAGCTCACCGGGACAGGGTGGCTTGGCGGGCTACACCTTC,CASSPGQGGLAGYTF
TRBV4-1,TRBD2,TRBJ2-1,few,TGCGCCAGCAGCCGCGATAGGACTAGTTCAGTTGAGCAGTTCTTC,CASSRDRTSSVEQFF
TRBV6-1,.,TRBJ1-3,few,TGTGCCAGCAGTGAAGCCCAGGGAAACACCATATATTTT,CASSEAQGNTIYF
TRBV7-8,TRBD2,TRBJ2-3,few,TGTGCCAGCAGCTTCTGGCGGGAGGATACAGATACGCAGTATTTT,CASSFWREDTDTQYF
TRBV30,TRBD2,TRBJ2-2,few,TGTGCCTCACTAGCGGGAAACACCGGGGAGCTGTTTTTT,CASLAGNTGELFF
TRBV7-9,TRBD2,TRBJ2-3,few,TGTGCCAGCAGCCAAAAGGGACTAGCGGGGTACACAGATACGCAGTATTTT,CASSQKGLAGYTDTQYF
TRBV30,TRBD2,TRBJ2-3,.,TGTGCCTGGAGTGCCGGGACTAGCGGGATAAGCACAGATACGCAGTATTTT,CAWSAGTSGISTDTQYF
TRBV4-1,TRBD2,TRBJ2-7,.,TGCGCCAGCAGCCCTCGGTGGGCTGGCGGGAGGGCTTACGAGCAGTACTTC,CASSPRWAGGRAYEQYF
TRBV25-1,.,TRBJ2-3,.,TGTGCCAGCGCGCGGGGTGCAGATACGCAGTATTTT,CASARGADTQYF
TRBV27,.,TRBJ2-5,few,TGTGCCAGCAGTTTCGGGGATCAAGAGACCCAGTACTTC,CASSFGDQETQYF
TRBV30,TRBD2,TRBJ2-2,few,TGTGCCTCCCTAACTAGCGGTCTCACCGGGGAGCTGTTTTTT,CASLTSGLTGELFF
TRBV27,TRBD2,TRBJ2-3,many,TGTGCCAGCAGCCTAGCGGGAGAAGGGACAGATACGCAGTATTTT,CASSLAGEGTDTQYF
TRBV19,TRBD2,TRBJ2-7,.,TGTGCCAGTAGTATCGGGCGGGAGAGCTACGAGCAGTACTTC,CASSIGRESYEQYF
TRBV7-9,.,TRBJ2-4,few,TGTGCCAGCAGCCTTAGGGGGGGAGCCAAAAACATTCAGTACTTC,CASSLRGGAKNIQYF
TRBV18,.,TRBJ1-2,.,TGTGCCAGCTCACCACCAAGCAACTATGGCTACACCTTC,CASSPPSNYGYTF
TRBV7-9,TRBD1,TRBJ2-1,few,TGTGCCAGCAGCTTACGCGGGACAGGGGGAAATGAGCAGTTCTTC,CASSLRGTGGNEQFF
TRBV27,.,TRBJ2-6,few,TGTGCCAGCAGTTTCTATGGGGCCAACGTCCTGACTTTC,CASSFYGANVLTF
TRBV5-1,TRBD1,TRBJ2-7,.,TGCGCCAGCAGCAAAATGACAGGGAACGAGCAGTACTTC,CASSKMTGNEQYF
TRBV2,TRBD2,TRBJ2-1,.,TGTGCCAGCAGCGCCCCAGAGCGGGAGGGGTACTTCTTC,CASSAPEREGYFF
TRBV7-2,.,TRBJ2-1,few,TGTGCCAGCAGCTTAGCTGGCGGTGGGTCCTCCTACAATGAGCAGTTCTTC,CASSLAGGGSSYNEQFF
TRBV6-5,.,TRBJ2-7,.,TGTGCCAGCAGCCAGGGGTGGGACACCGCCTACGAGCAGTACTTC,CASSQGWDTAYEQYF
TRBV1,.,TRBJ1-5,few,TGCACCAGCAGCCGCGGACAGGGGGAGAGCAATCAGCCCCAGCATTTT,CTSSRGQGESNQPQHF
TRBV6-5,TRBD1,TRBJ2-7,few,TGTGCCAGCCGTACGGGACAGGGGATCTACGAGCAGTACTTC,CASRTGQGIYEQYF
TRBV6-6,.,TRBJ1-2,.,TGTGCCAGCAGTTACCGGGAGGAAGGGGCTTATGGCTACACCTTC,CASSYREEGAYGYTF
TRBV7-9,TRBD1,TRBJ2-7,.,TGTGCCAGCTTCCCATCGATCGGGACAGTCTCCGACTACGAGCAGTACTTC,CASFPSIGTVSDYEQYF
TRBV10-3,.,TRBJ2-7,many,TGTGCCATCAGTGAGTGGGCAGATCCCTACGAGCAGTACTTC,CAISEWADPYEQYF
TRBV7-9,TRBD2,TRBJ2-1,few,TGTGCCAGCAGCTTAGGGACTAGAAGTGAGCAGTTCTTC,CASSLGTRSEQFF
TRBV4-2,TRBD1,TRBJ2-7,few,TGTGCCAGCAGCCAGGGACAGGGGATGGGCTACGAGCAGTACTTC,CASSQGQGMGYEQYF
TRBV18,.,TRBJ2-1,few,TGTGCCAGCTCACCTACAGCCCCCGCCTACAATGAGCAGTTCTTC,CASSPTAPAYNEQFF
TRBV28,TRBD2,TRBJ2-1,.,TGTGCCAGCAGTTTAAACGGGGGGGCTAGCGGGAACAATGAGCAGTTCTTC,CASSLNGGASGNNEQFF
TRBV18,TRBD2,TRBJ2-5,few,TGTGCCAGCTCACCGGGGGCTAGCGGGAGGTCACAAGAGACCCAGTACTTC,CASSPGASGRSQETQYF
TRBV7-2,TRBD1,TRBJ2-5,.,TGTGCCAGCACCTGGACAGGGAGGCAAGAGACCCAGTACTTC,CASTWTGRQETQYF
TRBV7-2,.,TRBJ2-4,many,TGTGCCAGCAGCCTTGGACAGAGGTTAAACATTCAGTACTTC,CASSLGQRLNIQYF
TRBV11-3,TRBD1,TRBJ2-2,.,TGTGCCAGCAGCTTAGGACGGGACAGGAACACCGGGGAGCTGTTTTTT,CASSLGRDRNTGELFF
TRBV5-6,.,TRBJ2-2,.,TGTGCCAGCAGCTTGGACGGCGGGGAGCTGTTTTTT,CASSLDGGELFF
TRBV7-3,.,TRBJ2-1,.,TGTGCCAGCAGCTTAACACACAGCTCCTACAATGAGCAGTTCTTC,CASSLTHSSYNEQFF
TRBV30,TRBD2,TRBJ2-5,.,TGTGCCTGGAGTTTACTAGCGGGGGGAGAGACCCAGTACTTC,CAWSLLAGGETQYF
TRBV27,TRBD1,TRBJ2-1,few,TGTGCCAGCAGGGGACAGAGAAGAGCCTACAATGAGCAGTTCTTC,CASRGQRRAYNEQFF
TRBV28,.,TRBJ1-1,.,TGTGCCACCCTAGGAACAACTAGCACTGAAGCTTTCTTT,CATLGTTSTEAFF
TRBV9,.,TRBJ2-3,.,TGTGCCAGCAGCACCAGCCCGGGAGATACGCAGTATTTT,CASSTSPGDTQYF
TRBV6-5,.,TRBJ2-2,.,TGTGCCAGCAGCGAAAGACAAACCGGGGAGCTGTTTTTT,CASSERQTGELFF
TRBV19,TRBD1,TRBJ1-5,few,TGTGCCAGTATCCCAGGGGCAGGGGGCCGTCAGCCCCAGCATTTT,CASIPGAGGRQPQHF
TRBV14,TRBD2,TRBJ2-5,few,TGTGCCAGCAGCCCTTTCGGGACTAGAGGTTCGTCAGAGACCCAGTACTTC,CASSPFGTRGSSETQYF
TRBV4-1,.,TRBJ2-5,few,TGCGCCAGCAGCCGCTGGGGAGAAGAGACCCAGTACTTC,CASSRWGEETQYF
TRBV23-1,TRBD1,TRBJ2-7,.,TGCGCCAGCAGTCACTTTAGGGACAGTCAAAGCTCCTACGAGCAGTACTTC,CASSHFRDSQSSYEQYF
TRBV28,TRBD1,TRBJ2-7,.,TGTGCCAGCAGACGGGACAGGGGATTTGTCTACGAGCAGTACTTC,CASRRDRGFVYEQYF
TRBV5-1,TRBD1,TRBJ2-7,.,TGCGCCAGCAGCCGGGGACAGGCCGGCTACGAGCAGTACTTC,CASSRGQAGYEQYF
TRBV29-1,.,TRBJ1-1,.,TGCAGCGTTGAGGAGACGGCGAACACTGAAGCTTTCTTT,CSVEETANTEAFF
TRBV5-1,.,TRBJ2-1,few,TGCGCCAGCAGCTTGGGCCAGGCGCACAATGAGCAGTTCTTC,CASSLGQAHNEQFF
TRBV10-2,.,TRBJ1-1,.,TGCGCCAGCAGTGAGGGGGCCAACACTGAAGCTTTCTTT,CASSEGANTEAFF
TRBV7-2,TRBD1,TRBJ2-3,.,TGTGCCAGCAGCTTTAGACAGGGGACGACAGATACGCAGTATTTT,CASSFRQGTTDTQYF